What follows describes a single T cell receptor (beta chain). The CDR3 is 15 amino acids. Germline assignment: CDR1 SGHVS and CDR2 FQNEAQ. Unmatched junction bases numbered 4, after V lost 5 bases and J lost 0 bases. The sample originates from a study of blood T cell repertoires in COVID-19. Overall study context: Spain, Italy and the United States supplied samples that represented acute and convalescent COVID-19. From T cells, B-cell-depleted T cells, or PBMCs came the material, which was cDNA or gDNA.

In the original analysis: Reference gene primer amplification in the assay estimated nucleated cell counts. Clones were sequenced by immunoSEQ multiplex PCR, and TCRdb holds only the in-frame ones, with some missing. V and J calls and clone size are as listed in that table; D and trimming were resolved from the DNA. Of about 80,000 clones detected, roughly 82% appear once; the ten largest clones hold roughly 12%. The sample comprised peripheral blood. The chain recombines TRBV7-8 with TRBJ1-5, with 7 bases identical to TRBD1. This TCR was sampled from a man older than 75 with acute or convalescent COVID-19. As DNA, the CDR3 is TGTGCCAGCAGCCGGGACAGTTATAGCAATCAGCCCCAGCATTTT. It codes for CASSRDSYSNQPQHF. Based on the CDR3 plus reference TRBV7-8 and TRBJ1-5, the full variable domain is GAGVSQSPRYKVAKRGQDVALRCDPISGHVSLFWYQQALGQGPEFLTYFQNEAQLDKSGLPSDRFFAERPEGSVSTLKIQRTQQEDSAVYLCASSRDSYSNQPQHFGDGTRLSIL.